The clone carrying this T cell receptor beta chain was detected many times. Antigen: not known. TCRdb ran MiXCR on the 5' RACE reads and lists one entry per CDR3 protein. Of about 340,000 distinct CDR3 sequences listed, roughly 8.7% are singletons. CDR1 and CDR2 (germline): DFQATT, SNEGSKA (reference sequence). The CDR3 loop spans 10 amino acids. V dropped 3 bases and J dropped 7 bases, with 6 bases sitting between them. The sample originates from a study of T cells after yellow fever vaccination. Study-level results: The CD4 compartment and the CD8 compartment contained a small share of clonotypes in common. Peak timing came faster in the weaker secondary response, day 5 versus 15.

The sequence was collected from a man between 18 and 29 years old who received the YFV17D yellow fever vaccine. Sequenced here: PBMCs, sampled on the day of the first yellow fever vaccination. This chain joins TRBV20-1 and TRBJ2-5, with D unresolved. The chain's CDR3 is CSASLLTQYF. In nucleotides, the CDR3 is TGCAGTGCTAGTTTACTGACCCAGTACTTC.